The T cell receptor (beta chain) described here comes from a study of blood T cell repertoires in COVID-19. Study-wide context: Italy, Spain and the United States were the sources of the convalescent and acute COVID-19 samples. PBMCs, B-cell-depleted T cells, or T cells were the source of the cDNA or gDNA that made up the material.

From germline, CDR1 is KGHSH and CDR2 LQKENI. This CDR3 spans 14 amino acids. Trimming cost V 4 bases and J 2 bases, with 9 bases left between them. TCRdb's copy holds only in-frame clones and misses some; the assay was immunoSEQ multiplex PCR. Of fewer than 70,000 clones listed, under 80% are singletons. J is TRBJ1-5 and V is TRBV18; a possible D gene is TRBD1 (6 bases). The origin of this receptor is a human donor in a cohort sampled during active COVID-19. The sequencing sample was made of peripheral blood. This chain's CDR3 is CASSQGGGNQPQHF. CDR3 DNA: TGTGCCAGCTCACAGGGGGGGGGCAATCAGCCCCAGCATTTT.